The source of this T cell receptor beta chain is a study of vaccination and CD4 T cells after COVID-19. V lost 6 bases to trimming and J lost 9 bases; unmatched junction nucleotides: 14. Germline loops: CDR1 DFQATT, CDR2 SNEGSKA (reference sequence). The CDR3 runs to 14 residues. This clonotype was seen a few times. A single record per CDR3 protein comes from TCRdb applying MiXCR to the PCR reads. The repertoire holds roughly 19,000 distinct CDR3 sequences, with 60% as singletons. The chain joins TRBV20-1 to TRBJ2-7, with 10 nucleotides matching TRBD2. The sequences come from CD4+ T cells from blood, collected after SARS-CoV-2 vaccination. This sequence originates from a human donor who had recovered from COVID-19. The CDR3 spells CSAPVVAGGYRQYF. For the CDR3, the DNA is TGCAGTGCCCCCGTTGTAGCGGGAGGATATCGGCAGTACTTC.